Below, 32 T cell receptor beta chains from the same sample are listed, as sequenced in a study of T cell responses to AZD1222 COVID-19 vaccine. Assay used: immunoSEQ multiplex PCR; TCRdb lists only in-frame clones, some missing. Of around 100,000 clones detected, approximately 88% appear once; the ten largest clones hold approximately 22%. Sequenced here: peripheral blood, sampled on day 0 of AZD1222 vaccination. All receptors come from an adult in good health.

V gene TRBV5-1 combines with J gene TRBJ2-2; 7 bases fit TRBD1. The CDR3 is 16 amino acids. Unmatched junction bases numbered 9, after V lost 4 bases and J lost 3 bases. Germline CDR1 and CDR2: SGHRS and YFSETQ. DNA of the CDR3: TGCGCCAGCAGCATGGCAGGGGGATACGACACCGGGGAGCTGTTTTTT. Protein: CASSMAGGYDTGELFF.

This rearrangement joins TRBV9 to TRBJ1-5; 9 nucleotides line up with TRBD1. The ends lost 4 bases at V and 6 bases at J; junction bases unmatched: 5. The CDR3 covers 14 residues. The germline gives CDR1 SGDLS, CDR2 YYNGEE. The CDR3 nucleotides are TGTGCCAGCAGCCGGACAGGGGTCGGTCAGCCCCAGCATTTT. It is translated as CASSRTGVGQPQHF.

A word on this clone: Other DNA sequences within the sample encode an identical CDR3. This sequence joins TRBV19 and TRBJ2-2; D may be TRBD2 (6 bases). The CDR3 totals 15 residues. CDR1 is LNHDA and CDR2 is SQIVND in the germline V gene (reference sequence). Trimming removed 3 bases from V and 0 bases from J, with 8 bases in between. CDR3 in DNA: TGTGCCAGTAGTATTGGAGGGGCGAACACCGGGGAGCTGTTTTTT. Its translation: CASSIGGANTGELFF.

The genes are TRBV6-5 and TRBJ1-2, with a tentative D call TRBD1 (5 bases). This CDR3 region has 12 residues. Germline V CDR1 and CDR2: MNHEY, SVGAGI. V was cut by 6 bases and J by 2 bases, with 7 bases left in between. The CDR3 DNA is TGTGCCAGCAGAGACAGCAACTATGGCTACACCTTC. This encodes CASRDSNYGYTF.

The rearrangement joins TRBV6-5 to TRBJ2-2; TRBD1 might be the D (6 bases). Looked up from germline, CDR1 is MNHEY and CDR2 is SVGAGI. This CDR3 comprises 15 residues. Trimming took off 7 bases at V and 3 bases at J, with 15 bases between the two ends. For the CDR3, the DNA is TGTGCCAGCACCCCCTTTGGACAGTACACCGGGGAGCTGTTTTTT. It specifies CASTPFGQYTGELFF.

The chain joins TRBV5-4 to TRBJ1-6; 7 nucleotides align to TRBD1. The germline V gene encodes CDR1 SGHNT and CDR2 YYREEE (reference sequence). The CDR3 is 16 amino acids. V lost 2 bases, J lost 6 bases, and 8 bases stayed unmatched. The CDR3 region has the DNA TGTGCCAGCAGCTTTGTGGACAGGCTACTTAATTCACCCCTCCACTTT. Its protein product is CASSFVDRLLNSPLHF.

This CDR3 is CASSVEPQGVYEQYF. The CDR3 nucleotides read TGTGCCAGCAGCGTAGAACCCCAGGGGGTCTACGAGCAGTACTTC. The V gene is TRBV9, the J gene TRBJ2-7, with 7 bases fitting TRBD1. The CDR3 runs 15 residues. V lost 0 bases to trimming and J lost 3 bases; unmatched junction nucleotides: 6. Germline-derived CDR1 and CDR2 are SGDLS and YYNGEE.

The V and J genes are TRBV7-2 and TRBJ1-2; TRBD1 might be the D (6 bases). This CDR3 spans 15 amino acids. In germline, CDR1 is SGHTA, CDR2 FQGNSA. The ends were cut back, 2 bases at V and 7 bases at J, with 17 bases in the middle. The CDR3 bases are TGTGCCAGCAGCTTAAGTTCCCCCGGGACAAGTGGCTACACCTTC. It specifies CASSLSSPGTSGYTF.

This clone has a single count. This CDR3 is CASSYSPGFGDTQYF. The CDR3 nucleotides read TGTGCCAGCAGTTACTCTCCGGGGTTCGGAGATACGCAGTATTTT. This rearrangement joins TRBV6-5 to TRBJ2-3; a weak D match, TRBD2 (5 bases). Germline V lookup: CDR1 MNHEY, CDR2 SVGAGI. The CDR3 runs to 15 residues. The germline V and J ends were trimmed by 0 bases and 5 bases, with 12 bases remaining between them.

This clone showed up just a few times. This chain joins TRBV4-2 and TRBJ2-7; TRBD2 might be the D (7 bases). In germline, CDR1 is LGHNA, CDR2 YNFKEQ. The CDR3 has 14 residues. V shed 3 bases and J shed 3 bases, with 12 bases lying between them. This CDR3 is CASSQRGGFYEQYF. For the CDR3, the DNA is TGTGCCAGCAGCCAGAGGGGGGGGTTCTACGAGCAGTACTTC.

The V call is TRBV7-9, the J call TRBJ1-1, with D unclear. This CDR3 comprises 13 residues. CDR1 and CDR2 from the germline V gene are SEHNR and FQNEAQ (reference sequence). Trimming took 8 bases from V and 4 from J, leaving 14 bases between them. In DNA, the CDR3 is TGTGCCAGCCAACGGGGTGGGAGCACTGAAGCTTTCTTT. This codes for CASQRGGSTEAFF.

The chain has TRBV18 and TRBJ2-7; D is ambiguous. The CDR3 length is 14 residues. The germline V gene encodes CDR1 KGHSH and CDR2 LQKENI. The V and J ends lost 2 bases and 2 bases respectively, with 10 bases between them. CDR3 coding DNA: TGTGCCAGCTCACCAGGGTTGGTGACCTACGAGCAGTACTTC. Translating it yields CASSPGLVTYEQYF.

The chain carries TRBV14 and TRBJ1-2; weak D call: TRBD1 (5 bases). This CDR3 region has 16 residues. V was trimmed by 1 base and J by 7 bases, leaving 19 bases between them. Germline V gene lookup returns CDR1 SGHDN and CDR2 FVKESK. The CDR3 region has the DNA TGTGCCAGCAGCCAAGGGGGGAACAGGCTCCCCTCTGGCTACACCTTC. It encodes CASSQGGNRLPSGYTF.

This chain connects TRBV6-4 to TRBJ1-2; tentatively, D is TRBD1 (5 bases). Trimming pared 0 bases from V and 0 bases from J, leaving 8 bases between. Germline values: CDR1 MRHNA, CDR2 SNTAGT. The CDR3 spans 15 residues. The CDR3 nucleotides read TGTGCCAGCAGTGACTCAGGGACTACTAACTATGGCTACACCTTC. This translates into CASSDSGTTNYGYTF.

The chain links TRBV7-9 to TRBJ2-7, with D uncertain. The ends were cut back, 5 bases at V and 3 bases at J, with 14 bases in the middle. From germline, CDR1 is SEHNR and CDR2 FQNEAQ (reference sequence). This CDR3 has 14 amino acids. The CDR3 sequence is CASSGDAISYEQYF. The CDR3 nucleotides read TGTGCCAGCAGCGGCGATGCGATTAGCTACGAGCAGTACTTC.

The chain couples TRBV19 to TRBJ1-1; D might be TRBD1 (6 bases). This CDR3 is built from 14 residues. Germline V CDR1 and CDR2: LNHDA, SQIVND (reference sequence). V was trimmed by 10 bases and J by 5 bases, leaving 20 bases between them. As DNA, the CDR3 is TGTGCCACTTTAATTCAGGGGTCTACGACTGAAGCTTTCTTT. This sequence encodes CATLIQGSTTEAFF.

The DNA of the CDR3 is TGTGCCAGCTCACTCACTTTCAATCCAGATACGCAGTATTTT. Its protein is CASSLTFNPDTQYF. V and J are TRBV18 and TRBJ2-3; D unresolved. The CDR3 spans 14 residues. The V gene lost 4 bases and the J gene lost 4 bases, with 12 bases spanning the gap. Per the germline V gene, CDR1 is KGHSH and CDR2 is LQKENI. Full variable domain (rest looked up from reference TRBV18 and TRBJ2-3): NAGVMQNPRHLVRRRGQEARLRCSPMKGHSHVYWYRQLPEEGLKFMVYLQKENIIDESGMPKERFSAEFPKEGPSILRIQQVVRGDSAAYFCASSLTFNPDTQYFGPGTRLTVL.

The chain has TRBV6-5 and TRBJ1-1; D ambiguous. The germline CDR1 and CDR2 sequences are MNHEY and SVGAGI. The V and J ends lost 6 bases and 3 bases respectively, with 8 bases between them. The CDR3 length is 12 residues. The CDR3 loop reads CASSLDDTEAFF. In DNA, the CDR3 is TGTGCCAGCAGCTTGGATGACACTGAAGCTTTCTTT.

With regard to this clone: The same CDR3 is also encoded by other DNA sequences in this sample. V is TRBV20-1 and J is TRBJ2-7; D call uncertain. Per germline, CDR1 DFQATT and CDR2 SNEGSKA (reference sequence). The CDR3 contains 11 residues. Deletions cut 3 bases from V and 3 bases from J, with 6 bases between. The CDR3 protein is CSASPNYEQYF. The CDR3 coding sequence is TGCAGTGCTAGTCCCAACTACGAGCAGTACTTC.

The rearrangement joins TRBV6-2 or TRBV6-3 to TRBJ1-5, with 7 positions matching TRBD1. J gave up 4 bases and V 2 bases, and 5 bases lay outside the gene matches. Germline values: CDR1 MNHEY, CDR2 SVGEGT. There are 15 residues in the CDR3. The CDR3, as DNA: TGTGCCAGCAGTTACCGTGACAGGGTAAATCAGCCCCAGCATTTT. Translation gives CASSYRDRVNQPQHF.

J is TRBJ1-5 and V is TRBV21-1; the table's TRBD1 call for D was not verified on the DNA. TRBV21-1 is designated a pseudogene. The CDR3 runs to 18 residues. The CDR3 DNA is TGTGCCAGCAGCAAAGCAGCCAGGAATTTTAATAGCAATCAGCCCCAGCATTTT. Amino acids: CASSKAARNFNSNQPQHF.

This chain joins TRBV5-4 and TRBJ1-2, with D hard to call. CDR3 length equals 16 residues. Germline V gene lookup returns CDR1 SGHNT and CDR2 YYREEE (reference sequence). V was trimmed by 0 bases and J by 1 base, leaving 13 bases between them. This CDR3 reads CASSLGPTAGNYGYTF. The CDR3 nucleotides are TGTGCCAGCAGCTTGGGACCGACCGCGGGTAACTATGGCTACACCTTC.

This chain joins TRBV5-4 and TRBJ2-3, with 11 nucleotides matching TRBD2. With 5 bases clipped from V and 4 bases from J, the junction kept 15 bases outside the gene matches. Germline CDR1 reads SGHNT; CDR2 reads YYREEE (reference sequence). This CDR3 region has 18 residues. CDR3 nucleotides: TGTGCCAGCAGTCCGGGCGGGACTAGCGGCCCCGGTCCAGATACGCAGTATTTT. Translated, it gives CASSPGGTSGPGPDTQYF.

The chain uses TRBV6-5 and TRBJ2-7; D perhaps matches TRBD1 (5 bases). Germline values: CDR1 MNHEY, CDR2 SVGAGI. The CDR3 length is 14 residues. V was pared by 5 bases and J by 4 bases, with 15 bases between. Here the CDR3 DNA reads TGTGCCAGCAGTCCCTACACAGGCCTATACGAGCAGTACTTC. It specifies CASSPYTGLYEQYF.

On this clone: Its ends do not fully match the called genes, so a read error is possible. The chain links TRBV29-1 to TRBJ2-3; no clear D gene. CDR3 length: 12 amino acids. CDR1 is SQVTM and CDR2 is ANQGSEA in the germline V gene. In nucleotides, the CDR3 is TGCAGCGTGGAAGATTTGGTAGATACGCAGTATTTT. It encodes CSVEDLVDTQYF.

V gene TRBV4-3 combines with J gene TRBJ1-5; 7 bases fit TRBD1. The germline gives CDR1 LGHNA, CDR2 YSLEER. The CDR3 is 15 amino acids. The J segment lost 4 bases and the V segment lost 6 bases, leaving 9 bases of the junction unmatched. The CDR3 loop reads CASSPTDRNNQPQHF. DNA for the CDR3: TGCGCCAGCAGTCCGACGGACAGGAATAATCAGCCCCAGCATTTT.

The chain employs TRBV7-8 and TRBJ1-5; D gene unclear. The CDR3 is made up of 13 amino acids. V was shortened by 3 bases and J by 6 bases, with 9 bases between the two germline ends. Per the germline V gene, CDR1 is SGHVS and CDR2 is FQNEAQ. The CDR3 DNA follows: TGTGCCAGCAGCTTGGATCAGGCTCAGCCCCAGCATTTT. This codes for CASSLDQAQPQHF.

The CDR3 is CASSVAQRTEAFF. The DNA of the CDR3 is TGTGCCAGCAGCGTAGCTCAGCGCACTGAAGCTTTCTTT. The V call is TRBV9, the J call TRBJ1-1; D is uncertain. Trimming pared 0 bases from V and 4 bases from J, leaving 7 bases between. Germline CDR1 reads SGDLS; CDR2 reads YYNGEE. This CDR3 contains 13 residues.

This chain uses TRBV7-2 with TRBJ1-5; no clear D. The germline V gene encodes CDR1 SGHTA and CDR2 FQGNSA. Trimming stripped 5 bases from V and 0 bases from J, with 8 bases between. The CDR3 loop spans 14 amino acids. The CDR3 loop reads CASSMSYSNQPQHF. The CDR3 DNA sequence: TGTGCCAGCAGCATGAGTTATAGCAATCAGCCCCAGCATTTT.

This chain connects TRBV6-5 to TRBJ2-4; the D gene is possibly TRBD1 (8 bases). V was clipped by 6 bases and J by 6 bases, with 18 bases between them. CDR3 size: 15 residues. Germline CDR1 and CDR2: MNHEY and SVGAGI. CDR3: CASSTGQGGGNIQYF. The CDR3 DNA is TGTGCCAGCAGCACCGGACAGGGCGGGGGAAACATTCAGTACTTC.

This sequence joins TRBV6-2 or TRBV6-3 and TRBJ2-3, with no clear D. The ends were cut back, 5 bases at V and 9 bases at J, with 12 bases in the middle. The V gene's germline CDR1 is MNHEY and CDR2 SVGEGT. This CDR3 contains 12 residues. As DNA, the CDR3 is TGTGCCAGCAGTAACGATATCGGAACGCAGTATTTT. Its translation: CASSNDIGTQYF.

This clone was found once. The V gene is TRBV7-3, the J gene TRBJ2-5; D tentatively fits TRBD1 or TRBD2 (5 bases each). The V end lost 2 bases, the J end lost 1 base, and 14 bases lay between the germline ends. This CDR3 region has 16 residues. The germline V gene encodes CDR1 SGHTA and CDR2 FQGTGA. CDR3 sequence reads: CASSLQGGYGQETQYF. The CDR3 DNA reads TGTGCCAGCAGCTTACAGGGCGGGTACGGCCAAGAGACCCAGTACTTC.